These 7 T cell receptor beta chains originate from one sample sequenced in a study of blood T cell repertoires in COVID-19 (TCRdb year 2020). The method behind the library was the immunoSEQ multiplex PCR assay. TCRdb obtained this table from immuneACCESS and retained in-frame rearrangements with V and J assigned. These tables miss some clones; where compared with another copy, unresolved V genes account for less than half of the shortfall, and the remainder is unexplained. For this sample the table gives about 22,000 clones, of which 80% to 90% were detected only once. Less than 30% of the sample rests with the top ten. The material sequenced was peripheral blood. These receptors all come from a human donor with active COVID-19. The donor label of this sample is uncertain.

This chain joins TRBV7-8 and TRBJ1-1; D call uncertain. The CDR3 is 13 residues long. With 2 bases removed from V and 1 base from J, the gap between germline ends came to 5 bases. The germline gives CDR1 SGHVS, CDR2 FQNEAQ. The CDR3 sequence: CASSLLRNTEAFF. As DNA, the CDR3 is TGTGCCAGCAGCTTACTGAGGAACACTGAAGCTTTCTTT.

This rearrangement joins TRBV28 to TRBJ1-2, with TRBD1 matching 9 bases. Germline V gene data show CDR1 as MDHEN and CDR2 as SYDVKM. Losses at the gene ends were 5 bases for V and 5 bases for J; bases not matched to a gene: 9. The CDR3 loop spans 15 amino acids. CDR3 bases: TGTGCCAGCAGTATTCCCCGGGACAGGGCTTATGGCTACACCTTC. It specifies CASSIPRDRAYGYTF.

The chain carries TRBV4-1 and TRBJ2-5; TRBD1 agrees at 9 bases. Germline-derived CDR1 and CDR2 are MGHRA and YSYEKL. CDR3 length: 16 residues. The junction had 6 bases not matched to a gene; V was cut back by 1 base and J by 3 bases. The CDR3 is CASSQVLQGAEETQYF. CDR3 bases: TGCGCCAGCAGCCAAGTCCTACAGGGGGCGGAAGAGACCCAGTACTTC.

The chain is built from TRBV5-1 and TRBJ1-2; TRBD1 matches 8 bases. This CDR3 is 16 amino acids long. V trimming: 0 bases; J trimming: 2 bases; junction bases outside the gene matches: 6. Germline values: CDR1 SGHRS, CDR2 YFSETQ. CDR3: CASSLVVRQGNYGYTF. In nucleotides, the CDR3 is TGCGCCAGCAGCTTGGTCGTCCGACAGGGGAACTATGGCTACACCTTC.

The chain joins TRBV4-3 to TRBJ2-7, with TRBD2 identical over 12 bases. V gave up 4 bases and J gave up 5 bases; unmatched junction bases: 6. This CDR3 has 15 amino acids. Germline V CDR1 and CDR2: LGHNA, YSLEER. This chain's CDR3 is CASSRSLAGGDEQYF. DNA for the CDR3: TGCGCCAGCAGCCGCTCACTAGCGGGAGGCGACGAGCAGTACTTC.

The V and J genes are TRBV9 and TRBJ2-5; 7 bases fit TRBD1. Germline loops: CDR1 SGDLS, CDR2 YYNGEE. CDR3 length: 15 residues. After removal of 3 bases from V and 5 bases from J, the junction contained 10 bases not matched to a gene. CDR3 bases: TGTGCCAGCAGCGCCGGACAGGTCACGATTGAGACCCAGTACTTC. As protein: CASSAGQVTIETQYF.

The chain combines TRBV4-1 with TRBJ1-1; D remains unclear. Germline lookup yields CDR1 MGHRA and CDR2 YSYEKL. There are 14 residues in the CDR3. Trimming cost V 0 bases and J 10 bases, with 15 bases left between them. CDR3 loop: CASSQDVDGRGAFF. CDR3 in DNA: TGCGCCAGCAGCCAAGATGTGGACGGGCGGGGAGCTTTCTTT.